Below, 7 T cell receptor beta chains from the same sample are listed, as sequenced in a study of OX40 agonist ivuxolimab in advanced cancers. Assay used: immunoSEQ multiplex PCR; TCRdb lists only in-frame clones, some missing. Of around 80,000 clones in the sample, about 85% were seen once. Specimen: CD4+ or CD8+ T cells sorted from blood, collected in a trial of the OX40 agonist ivuxolimab. These receptors came from an adult with an advanced solid tumor such as melanoma, head and neck, liver or kidney cancer.

This clone was seen more than once but under ten times. The chain joins TRBV6-4 to TRBJ2-3; the D is unclear. Germline CDR1 is MRHNA and CDR2 is SNTAGT. The CDR3 is made up of 15 amino acids. Trimming took off 4 bases at V and 3 bases at J, with 14 bases between the two ends. The CDR3 DNA follows: TGTGCCAGCAGTGTGGAGCCCAGCACGACAGATACGCAGTATTTT. The encoded protein is CASSVEPSTTDTQYF.

This clone was picked up one time. The V and J genes are TRBV5-6 and TRBJ2-7, with 9 bases lining up with TRBD1. The CDR3 has 13 residues. CDR1 and CDR2 from the germline V gene are SGHDT and YYEEEE. V lost 5 bases and J lost 3; bases outside the gene matches: 3. The CDR3 DNA follows: TGTGCCAGCAGATGGGACAGGGACTACGAGCAGTACTTC. Residues: CASRWDRDYEQYF.

The chain employs TRBV7-9 and TRBJ2-7; a weak D match, TRBD2 (6 bases). V shed 5 bases and J shed 3 bases, with 17 bases lying between them. The CDR3 is 15 residues long. Germline-derived CDR1 and CDR2 are SEHNR and FQNEAQ (reference sequence). CDR3 sequence (DNA): TGTGCCAGCAGCGGGGAGGCGTCGGGGATCTACGAGCAGTACTTC. Amino acids: CASSGEASGIYEQYF.

The J gene is TRBJ2-7, the V gene TRBV5-4; D gene uncertain. The CDR3 covers 12 residues. The V and J ends lost 4 bases and 2 bases respectively, with 7 bases between them. The germline CDR1 and CDR2 sequences are SGHNT and YYREEE (reference sequence). The CDR3 sequence is CASSLFTYEQYF. The CDR3 DNA reads as TGTGCCAGCAGCCTCTTCACCTACGAGCAGTACTTC.

The genes are TRBV4-2 and TRBJ2-1, with D perhaps matching TRBD2 (7 bases). There are 13 residues in the CDR3. V was pared by 4 bases and J by 8 bases, with 12 bases between. The germline gives CDR1 LGHNA, CDR2 YNFKEQ. CDR3 protein: CASSRGAGDEQFF. DNA for the CDR3: TGTGCCAGCAGCCGGGGGGCGGGGGATGAGCAGTTCTTC.

The chain combines TRBV28 with TRBJ1-1, with D possibly being TRBD1 (5 bases). The length of the CDR3 is 10 residues. The germline V gene has CDR1 MDHEN and CDR2 SYDVKM. Trimming took off 10 bases at V and 6 bases at J, with 9 bases between the two ends. CDR3 bases: TGTGCCACCTACAGGTCTGAAGCTTTCTTT. This sequence encodes CATYRSEAFF.

The V call is TRBV18, the J call TRBJ2-5; 14 bases fit TRBD2. Germline V gene lookup returns CDR1 KGHSH and CDR2 LQKENI. The CDR3 has 17 residues. Losses at the gene ends were 6 bases for V and 2 bases for J; bases not matched to a gene: 8. CDR3 sequence (DNA): TGTGCCAGCTCGTCCGGGACTAGCGGGAGTGTTCAAGAGACCCAGTACTTC. It codes for CASSSGTSGSVQETQYF.